This entry lists 28 T cell receptor beta chains sequenced from one sample in a study of blood T cell repertoires in COVID-19. TCRdb's table, derived via immunoSEQ multiplex PCR, lists solely in-frame clones and lacks some. The sample carries roughly 230,000 clones, approximately 84% recorded once. Sequences were obtained from PBMCs or T cells enriched from blood (not recorded which). These receptors were collected from a man aged 50-59 years who had recovered from COVID-19.

A few counts support this clone. The chain joins TRBV11-2 to TRBJ2-2, with TRBD1 as a possible D gene (7 bases). The CDR3 loop spans 17 amino acids. V lost 6 bases and J 0 bases, leaving 17 bases between the germline ends. Germline loops: CDR1 SGHAT, CDR2 FQNNGV. This CDR3 reads CASSPPGGTANTGELFF. CDR3 coding DNA: TGTGCCAGCAGTCCCCCCGGCGGGACAGCGAACACCGGGGAGCTGTTTTTT.

This clone appeared a few times. The chain recombines TRBV3-1 (or the pseudogene TRBV3-2) with TRBJ1-4; tentative D call: TRBD1 (6 bases). The CDR3 totals 18 residues. Trimming left V 4 bases short and J 4 bases short, with 22 bases between. Germline V gene lookup returns CDR1 LGHDT and CDR2 YNNKEL (reference sequence). The CDR3, as DNA: TGTGCCAGCAGCCCCCTAACACACAGGGAAGGGATTAATGAAAAACTGTTTTTT. It codes for CASSPLTHREGINEKLFF.

The chain recombines TRBV27 with TRBJ1-4, with a weak D call TRBD1 (5 bases). The CDR3 has 14 amino acids. The V end was cut by 6 bases, the J end by 8 bases, with 16 bases between. Per germline, CDR1 MNHEY and CDR2 SMNVEV (reference sequence). The CDR3: CASSHQGAREKLFF. CDR3 DNA sequence: TGTGCCAGCAGCCACCAGGGTGCGCGGGAAAAACTGTTTTTT.

This chain uses TRBV2 with TRBJ1-4; TRBD1 agrees at 9 bases. The CDR3 contains 15 residues. Germline V gene data show CDR1 as SNHLY and CDR2 as FYNNEI. The V segment lost 5 bases and the J segment 8 bases; nucleotides outside the gene matches: 9. In DNA form, the CDR3 reads TGTGCCAGCAGTACCGGGACAGGGAAGAGGGAAAAACTGTTTTTT. Translation: CASSTGTGKREKLFF. The full variable domain, its missing parts supplied by reference TRBV2 and TRBJ1-4, is EPEVTQTPSHQVTQMGQEVILRCVPISNHLYFYWYRQILGQKVEFLVSFYNNEISEKSEIFDDQFSVERPDGSNFTLKIRSTKLEDSAMYFCASSTGTGKREKLFFGSGTQLSVL.

The chain is built from TRBV29-1 and TRBJ1-1; maybe TRBD1 (5 bases). There are 13 residues in the CDR3. Per the germline V gene, CDR1 is SQVTM and CDR2 is ANQGSEA. Trimming stripped 6 bases from V and 10 bases from J, with 21 bases between. The CDR3: CSVPGGTPGLAFF. CDR3 bases: TGCAGCGTGCCGGGAGGGACTCCAGGACTAGCTTTCTTT.

This clone has a single count. This rearrangement joins TRBV18 to TRBJ2-7; D is possibly TRBD1 (5 bases). The ends were cut back, 7 bases at V and 3 bases at J, with 19 bases in the middle. The V gene's germline CDR1 is KGHSH and CDR2 LQKENI. The CDR3 contains 15 residues. The CDR3 reads CASLNETARIYEQYF. Written as DNA, the CDR3 is TGTGCCAGCTTAAACGAGACAGCCAGGATCTACGAGCAGTACTTC.

The CDR3 DNA is TGCAGTGCCTTAACCTACAATGAGCAGTTCTTC. Encoded protein: CSALTYNEQFF. The J gene is TRBJ2-1, the V gene TRBV20-1; D unclear. This CDR3 region has 11 residues. Germline V gives CDR1 DFQATT, CDR2 SNEGSKA (reference sequence). V lost 6 bases to trimming and J lost 2 bases, with 5 bases between them.

The gene calls are TRBV5-4 and TRBJ1-6, with D unclear. The CDR3 is made up of 14 amino acids. Trimming pared 2 bases from V and 10 bases from J, leaving 13 bases between. Germline V lookup: CDR1 SGHNT, CDR2 YYREEE (reference sequence). The DNA of the CDR3 is TGTGCCAGCAGCTTTAGTGAATCTAGCTCACCCCTCCACTTT. Translated: CASSFSESSSPLHF.

This clone has more than one count but fewer than ten. CDR3 loop: CASSQTGLNTEAFF. The CDR3 nucleotides are TGTGCCAGCAGCCAAACAGGGTTGAACACTGAAGCTTTCTTT. The gene calls are TRBV3-1 (or the pseudogene TRBV3-2) and TRBJ1-1; the D gene is possibly TRBD1 (6 bases). CDR3 length: 14 residues. Trimming removed 2 bases at V and 0 bases at J, with 7 bases between. CDR1 is LGHDT, CDR2 YNNKEL, per germline (reference sequence).

This CDR3 is CASSRDSFYGYTF. The CDR3 bases are TGTGCCAGCAGCCGCGACAGCTTCTATGGCTACACCTTC. The chain combines TRBV6-2 or TRBV6-3 with TRBJ1-2; a weak D match, TRBD1 (5 bases). V lost 6 bases and J lost 4, with 12 bases in between. The CDR3 runs to 13 residues. The V gene's germline CDR1 is MNHEY and CDR2 SVGEGT.

The chain has TRBV7-8 and TRBJ2-2; D uncertain. There are 13 residues in the CDR3. Germline values: CDR1 SGHVS, CDR2 FQNEAQ. Trimming took 3 bases from V and 5 from J, leaving 7 bases between them. This chain's CDR3 is CASSLAGTGELFF. CDR3 nucleotide sequence: TGTGCCAGCAGCTTGGCAGGTACCGGGGAGCTGTTTTTT.

The chain has TRBV11-3 and TRBJ2-7; D is possibly TRBD1 (6 bases). CDR1 SGHNT and CDR2 YENEEA come from the germline V gene. V was trimmed by 6 bases and J by 1 base, leaving 13 bases between them. This CDR3 has 14 amino acids. The CDR3, as DNA: TGTGCCAGCAGGTATAGGACAGCTTCCTACGAGCAGTACTTC. It specifies CASRYRTASYEQYF.

The chain employs TRBV29-1 and TRBJ2-2, with 9 nucleotides matching TRBD1. The V and J ends lost 5 bases and 2 bases, in that order; junction bases with no gene match: 6. The CDR3 loop spans 15 amino acids. Per the germline V gene, CDR1 is SQVTM and CDR2 is ANQGSEA. The CDR3 is CSVRRDRVNTGELFF. The CDR3 nucleotides are TGCAGCGTTCGCCGGGACAGGGTAAACACCGGGGAGCTGTTTTTT.

This clone has only a few counts. The rearrangement uses TRBV10-2 and TRBJ1-2; 12 nucleotides line up with TRBD1. This CDR3 has 16 residues. Germline CDR1 is WSHSY and CDR2 is SAAADI. Trimming removed 1 base from V and 4 bases from J; junction bases left unmatched: 4. The CDR3 is CASSELGQGAPYGYTF. In DNA, the CDR3 is TGCGCCAGCAGTGAGTTGGGACAGGGGGCTCCCTATGGCTACACCTTC.

V usage is TRBV5-6 and J usage is TRBJ2-2; D call uncertain. The CDR3 consists of 18 residues. Trimming left V 3 bases short and J 6 bases short, with 24 bases between. Germline V gives CDR1 SGHDT, CDR2 YYEEEE. CDR3 coding DNA: TGTGCCAGCAGCTCCCCATGGAGTATGCTCCTCTCTGCCGGGGAGCTGTTTTTT. Encoded protein: CASSSPWSMLLSAGELFF.

A single count supports this clone. The V and J genes are TRBV4-1 and TRBJ2-2, with a weak D call TRBD1 (6 bases). There are 16 residues in the CDR3. Germline assignment: CDR1 MGHRA and CDR2 YSYEKL. V lost 4 bases and J 5 bases, leaving 17 bases between the germline ends. As DNA, the CDR3 is TGCGCCAGCAGCCGACAAAAAACCACAGGGACCGGGGAGCTGTTTTTT. Translated, it gives CASSRQKTTGTGELFF.

CDR3 nucleotides: TGTGCCAGCAGCTTATCTAGGGGCACTGAAGCTTTCTTT. It specifies CASSLSRGTEAFF. V gene TRBV3-1 (or the pseudogene TRBV3-2) combines with J gene TRBJ1-1; TRBD1 is a possible D gene (5 bases). Germline V CDR1 and CDR2: LGHDT, YNNKEL (reference sequence). CDR3 length: 13 residues. The ends were cut back, 5 bases at V and 4 bases at J, with 11 bases in the middle.

The chain recombines TRBV10-3 with TRBJ1-1; tentatively, D is TRBD1 (6 bases). The CDR3 covers 13 residues. The germline V gene has CDR1 ENHRY and CDR2 SYGVKD. Trimming left V 11 bases short and J 0 bases short, with 13 bases between. DNA of the CDR3: TGTGCCTCCATAGGGGGTCTGAACACTGAAGCTTTCTTT. Protein sequence: CASIGGLNTEAFF.

This chain links TRBV9 with TRBJ1-2; 10 nucleotides match TRBD1. Germline lookup yields CDR1 SGDLS and CDR2 YYNGEE. Germline trimming cut 4 bases from V and 2 bases from J; bases unmatched to any gene: 8. The CDR3 has 16 residues. The CDR3 DNA sequence: TGTGCCAGCAGCTTTCGGGACAGGGGCCTAAACTATGGCTACACCTTC. Amino acids: CASSFRDRGLNYGYTF.

The chain recombines TRBV21-1 with TRBJ2-5; TRBD1 is taken as the D call from the table, unchecked against the DNA. TRBV21-1 is given as a pseudogene. The CDR3 covers 23 residues. The CDR3 loop reads CASSKVMGRNSSFSESSRETQYF. The CDR3 region has the DNA TGTGCCAGCAGCAAAGTTATGGGCCGGAACTCGTCGTTTTCCGAATCTTCACGGGAGACCCAGTACTTC.

This clone was observed at least ten times. The genes are TRBV5-5 and TRBJ2-1; possibly TRBD2 for D (6 bases). CDR3 size: 15 residues. Looked up from germline, CDR1 is SGHKS and CDR2 is YYEKEE (reference sequence). Trimming took 4 bases from V and 7 from J, leaving 18 bases between them. CDR3 region: CASSLETSFLNEQFF. The CDR3 DNA sequence: TGTGCCAGCAGCCTTGAAACTAGCTTCTTGAATGAGCAGTTCTTC. The full variable domain, in which reference TRBV5-5 and TRBJ2-1 provide the parts outside the CDR3, is DAGVTQSPTHLIKTRGQQVTLRCSPISGHKSVSWYQQVLGQGPQFIFQYYEKEERGRGNFPDRFSARQFPNYSSELNVNALLLGDSALYLCASSLETSFLNEQFFGPGTRLTVL.

The CDR3 protein is CASSLDRGSGNTIYF. The CDR3 region has the DNA TGCGCCAGCAGCTTGGACAGGGGCTCTGGAAACACCATATATTTT. The V gene is TRBV5-1, the J gene TRBJ1-3; TRBD1 matches at 7 bases. CDR3 length: 15 residues. CDR1 and CDR2 (germline): SGHRS, YFSETQ. V dropped 0 bases and J dropped 0; count of bases not matched to a gene: 0.

This chain links TRBV19 with TRBJ2-3, with TRBD2 matching 7 bases. J gave up 9 bases and V 6 bases, and 15 bases lay outside the gene matches. This CDR3 region has 15 residues. CDR1 is LNHDA and CDR2 is SQIVND in the germline V gene (reference sequence). DNA for the CDR3: TGTGCCAGTAGCTCCGGCGGGGGTGGTGCCGGGACGCAGTATTTT. Translating gives CASSSGGGGAGTQYF.

About this clone itself: At one end the junction does not follow the germline gene, possibly because of a read error. J is TRBJ1-4 and V is TRBV6-5; D perhaps matches TRBD1 (6 bases). The CDR3 has 14 amino acids. Germline values: CDR1 MNHEY, CDR2 SVGAGI. CDR3 DNA sequence: TGTGCCAGCAGTCCGACAGGCCTTAATGAAAGACTGTTTTTT. Translated: CASSPTGLNERLFF.

V gene TRBV6-2 or TRBV6-3 combines with J gene TRBJ2-7, with 9 bases that match TRBD1. CDR3 length: 15 amino acids. Trimming removed 6 bases from V and 2 bases from J; junction bases left unmatched: 8. Germline CDR1 and CDR2: MNHEY and SVGEGT. CDR3 sequence reads: CASRPYRDRAYEQYF. The CDR3, as DNA: TGTGCCAGCAGACCTTACCGGGACAGGGCCTACGAGCAGTACTTC.

This clone was picked up one time. CDR3 in amino acids: CSVDRGGGETQYF. CDR3 DNA sequence: TGCAGCGTGGACCGTGGGGGGGGAGAGACCCAGTACTTC. V usage is TRBV29-1 and J usage is TRBJ2-5; 7 nucleotides line up with TRBD2. The CDR3 totals 13 residues. V lost 6 bases and J lost 4; bases outside the gene matches: 8. Germline V gene data show CDR1 as SQVTM and CDR2 as ANQGSEA.

The genes are TRBV24-1 and TRBJ2-5; 9 positions agree with TRBD2. Losses at the gene ends were 7 bases for V and 1 base for J; bases not matched to a gene: 6. The CDR3 runs to 15 residues. CDR1 is KGHDR, CDR2 SFDVKD, per germline. For the CDR3, the DNA is TGTGCCACCAGCGATAGCGGGGGTTTCCAAGAGACCCAGTACTTC. Protein: CATSDSGGFQETQYF.

This chain uses TRBV9 with TRBJ2-6; the D gene is possibly TRBD1 (5 bases). The germline V gene has CDR1 SGDLS and CDR2 YYNGEE. Trimming took 0 bases from V and 0 from J, leaving 13 bases between them. CDR3 length equals 18 residues. The CDR3 loop is CASSVGQGPTSGANVLTF. As DNA, the CDR3 is TGTGCCAGCAGCGTAGGGCAGGGCCCCACCTCTGGGGCCAACGTCCTGACTTTC. Full variable domain (rest looked up from reference TRBV9 and TRBJ2-6): DSGVTQTPKHLITATGQRVTLRCSPRSGDLSVYWYQQSLDQGLQFLIQYYNGEERAKGNILERFSAQQFPDLHSELNLSSLELGDSALYFCASSVGQGPTSGANVLTFGAGSRLTVL.